The 26 T cell receptor beta chains below all came from one sample that was sequenced in a study of early T cells in non-severe SARS-CoV-2 infection. TCRdb re-called the 5' RACE reads with MiXCR, one entry per CDR3 protein. The repertoire has about 30,000 distinct CDR3 sequences, 5% to 5.5% of them found once; the top ten carry 3.5% to 4%. Source material: whole blood. The receptors come from an adult who was a healthcare worker with PCR-confirmed SARS-CoV-2 infection or an uninfected control (not recorded which).

The chain couples TRBV5-8 to TRBJ2-1; D unclear. CDR1 is SGHTS, CDR2 YDEGEE, per germline. V lost 4 bases and J 8 bases, leaving 25 bases between the germline ends. The CDR3 has 17 residues. The CDR3 DNA reads TGTGCCAGCAGCCATGGACCGCGCTCTCTCTTATTCGATGAGCAGTTCTTC. The encoded protein is CASSHGPRSLLFDEQFF.

The chain carries TRBV6-2 or TRBV6-3 and TRBJ1-1, with unresolved D. CDR3 length: 16 residues. CDR1 is MNHEY and CDR2 is SVGEGT in the germline V gene. V was shortened by 4 bases and J by 0 bases, with 15 bases between the two germline ends. CDR3 region: CASSWRDIFMNTEAFF. CDR3 nucleotides: TGTGCCAGCAGTTGGCGAGATATTTTTATGAACACTGAAGCTTTCTTT.

Many counts were recorded for this clonotype. The DNA for the CDR3 is TGTGCCAGCTCACCAACTAGCGGGAGGGTTAATGAGCAGTTCTTC. This encodes CASSPTSGRVNEQFF. J is TRBJ2-1 and V is TRBV18; TRBD2 matches 13 bases. CDR1 and CDR2 (germline): KGHSH, LQKENI. With V trimmed by 2 bases and J by 7 bases, 2 bases remained unmatched. This CDR3 contains 15 residues.

This clonotype was seen at least ten times. The chain uses TRBV19 and TRBJ2-2; the D is unclear. CDR3 size: 13 residues. CDR1 is LNHDA and CDR2 is SQIVND in the germline V gene (reference sequence). V dropped 4 bases and J dropped 15 bases, with 18 bases sitting between them. The CDR3 bases are TGTGCCAGTAGTAGCCCGATACGCAGAGCAATGTTTTTT. This encodes CASSSPIRRAMFF.

This clonotype was detected only a few times. The rearrangement uses TRBV9 and TRBJ2-5; TRBD2 matches 11 bases. The germline gives CDR1 SGDLS, CDR2 YYNGEE. This CDR3 is built from 12 residues. Trimming took 7 bases from V and 4 from J; bases not matched to a gene: 0. The CDR3 sequence: CASGLAGETQYF. CDR3 sequence (DNA): TGTGCCAGCGGACTAGCGGGAGAGACCCAGTACTTC.

By its share, this clonotype is medium-sized. The chain combines TRBV29-1 with TRBJ2-4; tentative D call: TRBD2 (5 bases). V was trimmed by 4 bases and J by 9 bases, leaving 13 bases between them. CDR1 and CDR2 from the germline V gene are SQVTM and ANQGSEA. The CDR3 is 12 residues long. CDR3 region: CSVGQTEGIQYF. In nucleotides, the CDR3 is TGCAGCGTTGGGCAGACCGAGGGCATTCAGTACTTC. Full variable domain (rest looked up from reference TRBV29-1 and TRBJ2-4): SAVISQKPSRDICQRGTSLTIQCQVDSQVTMMFWYRQQPGQSLTLIATANQGSEATYESGFVIDKFPISRPNLTFSTLTVSNMSPEDSSIYLCSVGQTEGIQYFGAGTRLSVL.

The chain is built from TRBV11-2 and TRBJ2-7; maybe TRBD1 (5 bases). Between the trimmed V and J ends, which lost 4 bases and 3 bases, there was a span of 19 bases. The germline V gene encodes CDR1 SGHAT and CDR2 FQNNGV. The CDR3 sequence is 16 residues long. CDR3 coding DNA: TGTGCCAGCAGCTATAGGGGATCCGACGCCTTCTACGAGCAGTACTTC. Amino acids: CASSYRGSDAFYEQYF.

This clonotype was observed at least ten times. The chain uses TRBV29-1 and TRBJ2-3, with a weak D call TRBD2 (5 bases). Per the germline V gene, CDR1 is SQVTM and CDR2 is ANQGSEA. Deletions cut 5 bases from V and 0 bases from J, with 12 bases between. There are 14 residues in the CDR3. For the CDR3, the DNA is TGCAGCGTTCGATGGGGAGCGAGCACAGATACGCAGTATTTT. It yields the protein CSVRWGASTDTQYF.

This clonotype has a count of ten or more. The chain is built from TRBV7-2 and TRBJ1-5, with TRBD1 as a possible D gene (5 bases). V was shortened by 5 bases and J by 1 base, with 15 bases between the two germline ends. In germline, CDR1 is SGHTA, CDR2 FQGNSA. This CDR3 has 16 residues. CDR3 in DNA: TGTGCCAGCAGCCTTCGGAAGGGGCCGAGCAATCAGCCCCAGCATTTT. This encodes CASSLRKGPSNQPQHF.

Many counts were recorded for this clonotype. This rearrangement joins TRBV5-5 to TRBJ2-2, with TRBD1 matching 7 bases. CDR3 length: 17 residues. Germline assignment: CDR1 SGHKS and CDR2 YYEKEE (reference sequence). V lost 4 bases and J lost 5; bases outside the gene matches: 14. CDR3 in amino acids: CASSPREQGFGTGELFF. The CDR3 DNA reads as TGTGCCAGCAGCCCCCGAGAACAGGGGTTCGGGACCGGGGAGCTGTTTTTT.

This clonotype showed up many times. V and J are TRBV5-1 and TRBJ2-5, with TRBD2 matching 8 bases. Germline V gene lookup returns CDR1 SGHRS and CDR2 YFSETQ. The J segment lost 4 bases and the V segment lost 1 base, leaving 3 bases of the junction unmatched. CDR3 length: 14 residues. This chain's CDR3 is CASSLSAGVETQYF. The CDR3 coding sequence is TGCGCCAGCAGCTTGTCAGCGGGAGTAGAGACCCAGTACTTC.

This clonotype came up many times. The J gene is TRBJ1-2, the V gene TRBV9, with D perhaps TRBD1 (5 bases). This CDR3 is built from 15 residues. The V end was cut by 3 bases, the J end by 1 base, with 13 bases between. In germline, CDR1 is SGDLS, CDR2 YYNGEE. The CDR3 coding sequence is TGTGCCAGCAGCGAGACAGCACTCCTTAACTATGGCTACACCTTC. This gives the protein CASSETALLNYGYTF. Using reference TRBV9 and TRBJ1-2 for the parts outside the CDR3, the full variable domain is DSGVTQTPKHLITATGQRVTLRCSPRSGDLSVYWYQQSLDQGLQFLIQYYNGEERAKGNILERFSAQQFPDLHSELNLSSLELGDSALYFCASSETALLNYGYTFGSGTRLTVV.

This clonotype came up many times. The chain has TRBV20-1 and TRBJ2-3, with a tentative D call TRBD2 (5 bases). The CDR3 sequence is 13 residues long. The germline CDR1 and CDR2 sequences are DFQATT and SNEGSKA (reference sequence). The V end was cut by 6 bases, the J end by 0 bases, with 10 bases between. This CDR3 is CSAPEESTDTQYF. The CDR3 nucleotides are TGCAGTGCCCCGGAGGAGAGCACAGATACGCAGTATTTT.

This clonotype was observed at least ten times. The V call is TRBV5-1, the J call TRBJ2-7, with 7 bases fitting TRBD2. V trimming: 0 bases; J trimming: 2 bases; junction bases outside the gene matches: 8. Germline V gene data show CDR1 as SGHRS and CDR2 as YFSETQ. The CDR3 length is 16 residues. The CDR3 sequence is CASSLAGSGVAYEQYF. The DNA of the CDR3 is TGCGCCAGCAGCTTGGCCGGCAGCGGGGTGGCCTACGAGCAGTACTTC.

This chain connects TRBV6-6 to TRBJ2-1, with 9 bases aligning to TRBD2. V gave up 4 bases and J gave up 8 bases; unmatched junction bases: 9. The CDR3 consists of 15 residues. Per germline, CDR1 MNHNY and CDR2 SVGAGI (reference sequence). CDR3 protein: CASSSGLSGGHEQFF. The CDR3 coding sequence is TGTGCCAGCAGTTCGGGGCTAAGCGGGGGGCATGAGCAGTTCTTC.

This clonotype was counted ten times or more. This chain connects TRBV28 to TRBJ1-6; the D gene is possibly TRBD1 (6 bases). Trimming cost V 2 bases and J 0 bases, with 14 bases left between them. Germline V CDR1 and CDR2: MDHEN, SYDVKM. There are 18 residues in the CDR3. The CDR3 sequence: CASSLGGLRSSYNSPLHF. CDR3 DNA sequence: TGTGCCAGCAGTTTAGGGGGCCTCCGCAGCTCCTATAATTCACCCCTCCACTTT.

V gene TRBV10-1 combines with J gene TRBJ2-1, with D possibly TRBD2 on 6 matching bases. The V gene's germline CDR1 is WNHNN and CDR2 SYGVQD (reference sequence). Trimming stripped 2 bases from V and 5 bases from J, with 13 bases between. This CDR3 contains 15 residues. The CDR3 coding sequence is TGCGCCAGCAGTGAGGCCCGGGGCGGGGACAATGAGCAGTTCTTC. Residues: CASSEARGGDNEQFF.

This clonotype was detected only a few times. V usage is TRBV11-2 and J usage is TRBJ2-7, with a possible D match to TRBD1 (6 bases). In germline, CDR1 is SGHAT, CDR2 FQNNGV. This CDR3 is built from 14 residues. Trimming took off 7 bases at V and 3 bases at J, with 16 bases between the two ends. This chain's CDR3 is CASTPTGNGYEQYF. The CDR3 coding sequence is TGTGCCAGCACCCCGACAGGCAATGGCTACGAGCAGTACTTC. The full variable domain, in which reference TRBV11-2 and TRBJ2-7 provide the parts outside the CDR3, is EAGVAQSPRYKIIEKRQSVAFWCNPISGHATLYWYQQILGQGPKLLIQFQNNGVVDDSQLPKDRFSAERLKGVDSTLKIQPAKLEDSAVYLCASTPTGNGYEQYFGPGTRLTVT.

The sample holds many counts of this clonotype. The chain combines TRBV3-1 with TRBJ1-6; D gene uncertain. This CDR3 comprises 14 residues. Trimming left V 0 bases short and J 6 bases short, with 6 bases between. The germline gives CDR1 LGHDT, CDR2 YNNKEL (reference sequence). CDR3 DNA: TGTGCCAGCAGCCAAGATTGGGGTAATTCACCCCTCCACTTT. Translation: CASSQDWGNSPLHF.

This clonotype was seen many times. The chain has TRBV18 and TRBJ2-7; 7 nucleotides line up with TRBD1. The V and J ends lost 6 bases and 7 bases, in that order; junction bases with no gene match: 9. Germline V lookup: CDR1 KGHSH, CDR2 LQKENI. This CDR3 region has 13 residues. CDR3 residues: CASSPRGLGEQYF. CDR3 coding DNA: TGTGCCAGCTCCCCGAGGGGGCTCGGTGAGCAGTACTTC.

V usage is TRBV23-1 and J usage is TRBJ2-7; maybe TRBD2 (5 bases). TRBV23-1 is given ORF status, its function remaining uncertain. Trimming cost V 3 bases and J 1 base, with 10 bases left between them. The CDR3 is made up of 14 amino acids. CDR3 in amino acids: CASSHGDKSYEQYF. The CDR3 region has the DNA TGCGCCAGCAGTCACGGGGATAAGTCCTACGAGCAGTACTTC.

This clonotype was recorded at least ten times. This chain uses TRBV6-6 with TRBJ1-1; TRBD1 matches at 8 bases. The CDR3 extends over 15 amino acids. Germline loops: CDR1 MNHNY, CDR2 SVGAGI (reference sequence). The V and J ends lost 2 bases and 4 bases, in that order; junction bases with no gene match: 6. Here the CDR3 DNA reads TGTGCCAGCAGTTACACGGACAGGGCCGTCACTGAAGCTTTCTTT. It specifies CASSYTDRAVTEAFF.

The chain carries TRBV4-2 and TRBJ1-5, with 7 bases aligning to TRBD1. The CDR3 is 16 amino acids. Trimming removed 4 bases from V and 3 bases from J; junction bases left unmatched: 9. The germline CDR1 and CDR2 sequences are LGHNA and YNFKEQ. The CDR3: CASSPQGGGINQPQHF. The CDR3 DNA reads TGTGCCAGCAGCCCCCAGGGAGGGGGCATCAATCAGCCCCAGCATTTT.

The table lists this clonotype with many counts. The chain employs TRBV12-5 and TRBJ2-7, with 11 bases fitting TRBD2. This CDR3 contains 15 residues. J lost 0 bases, V lost 6 bases, and 4 bases had no gene match. Germline V lookup: CDR1 LGHNT, CDR2 FRNRAP. CDR3 region: CASGRGTSGSYEQYF. The CDR3 nucleotides read TGTGCTAGTGGACGGGGGACTAGCGGCTCCTACGAGCAGTACTTC.

This clonotype was detected many times. This chain connects TRBV29-1 to TRBJ2-1, with 7 positions matching TRBD1. After removal of 6 bases from V and 5 bases from J, the junction contained 4 bases not matched to a gene. This CDR3 is 12 amino acids long. CDR1 is SQVTM and CDR2 is ANQGSEA in the germline V gene. CDR3: CSVTGQNNEQFF. The CDR3 DNA follows: TGCAGCGTGACGGGACAGAACAATGAGCAGTTCTTC.

This chain links TRBV28 with TRBJ2-7; D unclear. The CDR3 covers 15 residues. CDR1 MDHEN and CDR2 SYDVKM come from the germline V gene. Trimming shortened V by 4 bases and J by 1 base, and 14 bases separated the two germline ends. The CDR3 DNA is TGTGCCAGCAGTTCCGCGGTCAGCCGGTCCTACGAGCAGTACTTC. Its protein product is CASSSAVSRSYEQYF.